This T cell receptor (beta chain) emerged from a study of blood T cell repertoires in COVID-19. The junction had 16 bases not matched to a gene; V was cut back by 3 bases and J by 4 bases. CDR3 length equals 19 residues. CDR1 and CDR2 (germline): SGDLS, YYNGEE. Followed longitudinally, the Seattle patients had been enrolled during active infection. Original data processing: Estimated nucleated cell counts came from reference gene primer amplification. Libraries were prepared by immunoSEQ multiplex PCR; TCRdb keeps only in-frame clonotypes and omits some of them. V, J and clone size are those of that table, while D and trimming were read from the DNA. The sample yields 350,000 or so clones, around nine tenths seen once.

The specimen sequenced was peripheral blood. This TCR was recovered from a woman aged 55-70 years with COVID-19, enrolled during active disease. This rearrangement joins TRBV9 to TRBJ1-6, with TRBD1 matching over 7 bases. The CDR3, as DNA: TGTGCCAGCAGCGCCTTGCCTGCTTCCGGGACAGTGTATAATTCACCCCTCCACTTT. Translated: CASSALPASGTVYNSPLHF.